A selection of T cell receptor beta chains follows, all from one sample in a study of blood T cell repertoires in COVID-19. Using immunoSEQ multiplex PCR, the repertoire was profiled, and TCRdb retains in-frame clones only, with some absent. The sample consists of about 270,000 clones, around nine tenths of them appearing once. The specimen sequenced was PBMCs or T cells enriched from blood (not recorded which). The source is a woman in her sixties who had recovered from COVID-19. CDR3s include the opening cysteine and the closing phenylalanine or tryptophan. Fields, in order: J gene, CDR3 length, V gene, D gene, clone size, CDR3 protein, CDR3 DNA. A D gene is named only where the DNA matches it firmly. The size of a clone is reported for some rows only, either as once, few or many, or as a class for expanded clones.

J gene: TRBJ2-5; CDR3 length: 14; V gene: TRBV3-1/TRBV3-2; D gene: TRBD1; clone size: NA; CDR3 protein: CASHKTGVQETQYF; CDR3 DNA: TGTGCCAGCCATAAAACAGGGGTCCAAGAGACCCAGTACTTC
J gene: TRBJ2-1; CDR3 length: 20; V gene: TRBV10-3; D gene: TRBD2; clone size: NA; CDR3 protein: CAISASYLAGVTQSYNEQFF; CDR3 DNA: TGTGCCATCAGTGCGAGCTATCTAGCGGGGGTTACCCAATCCTACAATGAGCAGTTCTTC
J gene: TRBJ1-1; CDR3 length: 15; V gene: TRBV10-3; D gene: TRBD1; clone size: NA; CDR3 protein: CAIRGQGAENTEAFF; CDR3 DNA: TGTGCCATCAGAGGACAGGGGGCTGAGAACACTGAAGCTTTCTTT
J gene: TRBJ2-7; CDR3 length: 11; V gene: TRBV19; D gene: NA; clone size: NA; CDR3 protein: CASSTSTEQYF; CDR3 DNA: TGTGCCAGTAGTACTAGCACCGAGCAGTACTTC
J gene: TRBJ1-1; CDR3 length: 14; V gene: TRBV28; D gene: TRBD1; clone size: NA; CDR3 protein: CASPGTGVADEAFF; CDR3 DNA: TGTGCCAGTCCCGGGACAGGGGTTGCGGATGAAGCTTTCTTT
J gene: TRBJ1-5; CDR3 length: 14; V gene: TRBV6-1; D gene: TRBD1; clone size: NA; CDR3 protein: CASSEEGQNQPQHF; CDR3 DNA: TGTGCCAGCAGTGAAGAGGGACAGAATCAGCCCCAGCATTTT
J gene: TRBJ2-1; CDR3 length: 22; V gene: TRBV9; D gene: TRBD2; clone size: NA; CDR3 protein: CASSVKKSAKTSGREDMGEQFF; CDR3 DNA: TGTGCCAGCAGCGTCAAGAAGAGCGCCAAGACTAGCGGGAGGGAGGACATGGGTGAGCAGTTCTTC
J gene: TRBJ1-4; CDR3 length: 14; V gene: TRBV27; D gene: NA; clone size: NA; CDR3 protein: CASRKEGGGEKLFF; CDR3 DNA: TGTGCCAGCAGGAAAGAAGGGGGTGGGGAAAAACTGTTTTTT
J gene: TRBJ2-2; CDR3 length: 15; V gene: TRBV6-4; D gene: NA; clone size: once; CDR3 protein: CASSVGGSGTGELFF; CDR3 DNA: TGTGCCAGCAGTGTTGGAGGGTCAGGCACCGGGGAGCTGTTTTTT
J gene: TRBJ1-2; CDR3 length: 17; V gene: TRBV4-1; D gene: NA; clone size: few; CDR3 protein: CASSPKPSGGMNYGYTF; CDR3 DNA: TGCGCCAGCAGCCCCAAGCCCTCCGGGGGGATGAACTATGGCTACACCTTC
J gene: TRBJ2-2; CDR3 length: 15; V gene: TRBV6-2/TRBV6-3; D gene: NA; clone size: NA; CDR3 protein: CASSYGGAGTGELFF; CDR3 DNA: TGTGCCAGCAGTTACGGGGGGGCTGGTACCGGGGAGCTGTTTTTT
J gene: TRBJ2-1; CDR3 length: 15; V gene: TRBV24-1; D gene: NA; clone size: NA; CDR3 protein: CATSPWGETFNEQFF; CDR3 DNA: TGTGCCACCAGTCCCTGGGGCGAGACGTTCAATGAGCAGTTCTTC
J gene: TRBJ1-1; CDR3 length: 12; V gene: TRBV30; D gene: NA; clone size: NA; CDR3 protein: CAWIREGRKAFF; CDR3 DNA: TGTGCCTGGATTAGGGAGGGAAGAAAAGCTTTCTTT
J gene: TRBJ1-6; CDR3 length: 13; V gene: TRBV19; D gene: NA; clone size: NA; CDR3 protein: CASSIGRGYHLHF; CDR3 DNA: TGTGCCAGTAGTATAGGCCGGGGGTATCACCTCCACTTT
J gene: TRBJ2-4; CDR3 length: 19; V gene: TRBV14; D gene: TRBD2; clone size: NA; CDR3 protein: CASSQGTSGGSLAKNIQYF; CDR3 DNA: TGTGCCAGCAGCCAAGGGACTAGCGGGGGTTCACTAGCCAAAAACATTCAGTACTTC
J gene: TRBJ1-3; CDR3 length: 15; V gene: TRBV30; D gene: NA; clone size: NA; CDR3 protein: CAWSPKGFIGNTIYF; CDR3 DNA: TGTGCCTGGAGCCCGAAGGGGTTTATTGGAAACACCATATATTTT
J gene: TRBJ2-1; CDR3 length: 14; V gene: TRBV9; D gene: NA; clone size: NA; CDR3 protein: CASRRQTSYNEQFF; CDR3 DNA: TGTGCCAGCCGCAGACAGACATCCTACAATGAGCAGTTCTTC
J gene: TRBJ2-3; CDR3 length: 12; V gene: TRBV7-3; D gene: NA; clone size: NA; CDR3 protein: CASSLLQDTQYF; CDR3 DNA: TGTGCCAGCAGCTTACTTCAGGATACGCAGTATTTT
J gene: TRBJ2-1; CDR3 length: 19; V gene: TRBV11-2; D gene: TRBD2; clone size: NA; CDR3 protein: CASSLRTSGGYSRYNEQFF; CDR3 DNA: TGTGCCAGCAGCTTACGCACTAGCGGGGGGTATTCGAGATACAATGAGCAGTTCTTC
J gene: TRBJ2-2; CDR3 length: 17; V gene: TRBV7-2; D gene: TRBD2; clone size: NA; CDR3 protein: CASSLGYSGGRIRELFF; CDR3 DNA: TGTGCCAGCAGCTTAGGGTACAGCGGGGGTAGAATCCGGGAGCTGTTTTTT
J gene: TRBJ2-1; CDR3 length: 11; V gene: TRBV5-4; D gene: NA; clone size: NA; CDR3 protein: CASSYYNEQFF; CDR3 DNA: TGTGCCAGCAGTTACTACAATGAGCAGTTCTTC
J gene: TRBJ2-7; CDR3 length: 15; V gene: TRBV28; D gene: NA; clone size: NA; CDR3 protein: CASSPHGAGSYEQYF; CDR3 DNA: TGTGCCAGCAGTCCGCATGGGGCAGGATCCTACGAGCAGTACTTC
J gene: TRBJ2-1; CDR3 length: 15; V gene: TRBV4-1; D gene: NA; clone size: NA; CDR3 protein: CASSQDLTGLHEQFF; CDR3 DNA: TGCGCCAGCAGCCAAGACCTAACAGGGCTCCATGAGCAGTTCTTC
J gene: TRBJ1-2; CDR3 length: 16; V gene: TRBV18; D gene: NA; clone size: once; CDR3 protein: CASSQSRQVGDYGYTF; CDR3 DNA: TGTGCCAGCTCACAATCCAGACAGGTGGGGGACTATGGCTACACCTTC
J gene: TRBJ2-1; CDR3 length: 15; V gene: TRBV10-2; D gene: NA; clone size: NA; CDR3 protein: CASRRGQTIYNEQFF; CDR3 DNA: TGCGCCAGCAGAAGAGGACAGACAATCTACAATGAGCAGTTCTTC
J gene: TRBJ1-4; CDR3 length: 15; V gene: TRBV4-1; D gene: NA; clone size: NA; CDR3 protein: CASSQDRGRNEKLFF; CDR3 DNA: TGCGCCAGCAGCCAAGACAGGGGTCGCAATGAAAAACTGTTTTTT
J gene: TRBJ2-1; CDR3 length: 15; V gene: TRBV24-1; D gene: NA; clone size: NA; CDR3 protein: CATSDPDRLYNEQFF; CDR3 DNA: TGTGCCACCAGTGACCCGGACAGACTCTACAATGAGCAGTTCTTC
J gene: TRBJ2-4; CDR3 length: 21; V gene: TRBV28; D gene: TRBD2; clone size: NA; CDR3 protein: CASSLGVSQIAGRLAKNIQYF; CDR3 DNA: TGTGCCAGCAGTTTGGGTGTTTCCCAAATAGCGGGAAGGCTAGCCAAAAACATTCAGTACTTC
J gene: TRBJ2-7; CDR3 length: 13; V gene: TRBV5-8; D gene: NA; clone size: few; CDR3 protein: CASSRGISYEQYF; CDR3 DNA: TGTGCCAGCAGTCGGGGGATCTCCTACGAGCAGTACTTC
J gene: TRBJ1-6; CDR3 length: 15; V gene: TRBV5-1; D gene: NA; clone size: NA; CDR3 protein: CASSLDRLYNSPLHF; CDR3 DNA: TGCGCCAGCAGCTTGGACAGATTATATAATTCACCCCTCCACTTT
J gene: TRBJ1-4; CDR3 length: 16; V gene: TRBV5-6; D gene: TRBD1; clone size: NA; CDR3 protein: CASSRYEQGNNEKLFF; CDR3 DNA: TGTGCCAGCAGTAGATACGAACAGGGGAACAATGAAAAACTGTTTTTT
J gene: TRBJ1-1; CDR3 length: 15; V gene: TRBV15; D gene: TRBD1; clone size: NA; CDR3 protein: CATSARDSPNTEAFF; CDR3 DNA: TGTGCCACCAGCGCAAGGGACAGTCCGAACACTGAAGCTTTCTTT
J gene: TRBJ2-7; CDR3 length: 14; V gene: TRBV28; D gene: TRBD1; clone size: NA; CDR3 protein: CASSTGTEFYEQYF; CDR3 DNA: TGTGCCAGCAGTACCGGGACAGAGTTCTACGAGCAGTACTTC
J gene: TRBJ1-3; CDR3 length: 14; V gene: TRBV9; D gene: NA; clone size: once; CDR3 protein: CASSVGGLGNTIYF; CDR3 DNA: TGTGCCAGCAGCGTAGGGGGCCTTGGAAACACCATATATTTT
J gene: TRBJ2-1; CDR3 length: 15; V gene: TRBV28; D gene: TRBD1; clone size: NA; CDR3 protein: CASRRTGTGRNEQFF; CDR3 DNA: TGTGCCAGCAGACGTACCGGGACAGGGCGGAATGAGCAGTTCTTC
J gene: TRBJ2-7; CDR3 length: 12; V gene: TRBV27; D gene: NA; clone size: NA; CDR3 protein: CASGGRAYEQYF; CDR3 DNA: TGTGCCAGCGGAGGGCGGGCCTACGAGCAGTACTTC
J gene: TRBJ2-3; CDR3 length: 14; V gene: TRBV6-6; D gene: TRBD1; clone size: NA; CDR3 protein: CASTTGRFADTQYF; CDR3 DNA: TGTGCCAGCACGACAGGGCGGTTTGCAGATACGCAGTATTTT
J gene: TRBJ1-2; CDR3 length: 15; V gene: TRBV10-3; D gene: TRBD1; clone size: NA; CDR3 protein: CAISESGQESAGYTF; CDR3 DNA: TGTGCCATCAGTGAGTCAGGACAGGAAAGTGCTGGCTACACCTTC
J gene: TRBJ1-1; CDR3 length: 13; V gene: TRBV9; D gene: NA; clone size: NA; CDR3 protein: CASSVVPGTEAFF; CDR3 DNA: TGTGCCAGCAGCGTAGTTCCCGGGACTGAAGCTTTCTTT
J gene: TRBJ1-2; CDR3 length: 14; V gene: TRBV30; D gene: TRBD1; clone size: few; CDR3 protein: CAWRGTGGLLGYTF; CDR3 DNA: TGTGCCTGGAGGGGGACAGGGGGTCTCCTTGGCTACACCTTC
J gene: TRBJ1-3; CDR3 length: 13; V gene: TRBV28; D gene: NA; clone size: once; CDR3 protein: CASSSLYGNTIYF; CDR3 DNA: TGTGCCAGCAGTTCTCTGTATGGAAACACCATATATTTT
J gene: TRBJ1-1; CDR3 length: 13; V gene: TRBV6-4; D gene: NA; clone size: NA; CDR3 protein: CASRWGADTEAFF; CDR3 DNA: TGTGCCAGCAGGTGGGGCGCGGACACTGAAGCTTTCTTT
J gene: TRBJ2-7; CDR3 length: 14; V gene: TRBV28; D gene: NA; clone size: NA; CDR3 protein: CAAHARGNRYEQYF; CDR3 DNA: TGTGCCGCCCACGCTCGGGGGAACCGCTACGAGCAGTACTTC
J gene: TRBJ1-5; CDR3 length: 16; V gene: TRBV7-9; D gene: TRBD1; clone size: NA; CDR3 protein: CASSFDRGPFNQPQHF; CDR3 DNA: TGTGCCAGCAGCTTCGACAGGGGGCCATTCAATCAGCCCCAGCATTTT
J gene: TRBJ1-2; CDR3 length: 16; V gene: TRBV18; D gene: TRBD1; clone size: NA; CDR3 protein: CASSPTLQGTSGGYTF; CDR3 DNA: TGTGCCAGCTCACCTACCCTACAGGGGACCTCGGGAGGCTACACCTTC
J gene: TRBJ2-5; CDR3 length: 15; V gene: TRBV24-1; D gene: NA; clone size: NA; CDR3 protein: CATSDPTGTGETQYF; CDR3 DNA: TGTGCCACCAGTGACCCCACAGGGACGGGGGAGACCCAGTACTTC
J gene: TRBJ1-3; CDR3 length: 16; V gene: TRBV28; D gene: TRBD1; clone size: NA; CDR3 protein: CASRGTDGSSGNTIYF; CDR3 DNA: TGTGCCAGCAGGGGGACAGACGGAAGCTCTGGAAACACCATATATTTT
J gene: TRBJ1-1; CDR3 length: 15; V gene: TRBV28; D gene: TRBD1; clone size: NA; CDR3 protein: CASSSGQGYNTEAFF; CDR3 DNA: TGTGCCAGCAGTTCCGGACAGGGGTATAACACTGAAGCTTTCTTT
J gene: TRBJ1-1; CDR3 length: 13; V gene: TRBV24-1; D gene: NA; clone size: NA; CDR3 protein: CATPGVMNTEAFF; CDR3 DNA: TGTGCCACCCCAGGGGTTATGAACACTGAAGCTTTCTTT
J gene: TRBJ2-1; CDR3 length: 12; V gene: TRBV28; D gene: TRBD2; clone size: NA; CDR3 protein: CASSLRTSEQFF; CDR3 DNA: TGTGCCAGCAGTTTACGGACTAGTGAGCAGTTCTTC
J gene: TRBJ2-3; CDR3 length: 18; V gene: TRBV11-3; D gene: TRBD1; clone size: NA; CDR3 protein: CASSFSWDREWGTDTQYF; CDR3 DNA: TGTGCCAGCAGCTTTTCTTGGGACAGGGAGTGGGGCACAGATACGCAGTATTTT
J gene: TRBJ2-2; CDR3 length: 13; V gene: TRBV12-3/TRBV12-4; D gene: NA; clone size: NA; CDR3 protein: CASSSANTGELFF; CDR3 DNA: TGTGCCAGCAGTTCTGCGAACACCGGGGAGCTGTTTTTT
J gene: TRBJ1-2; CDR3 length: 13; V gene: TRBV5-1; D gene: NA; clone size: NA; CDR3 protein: CASSLPGEGGYTF; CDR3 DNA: TGCGCCAGCAGCTTGCCGGGGGAAGGGGGCTACACCTTC
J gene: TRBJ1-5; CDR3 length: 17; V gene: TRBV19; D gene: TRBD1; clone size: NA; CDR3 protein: CASSIGQGKVGNQPQHF; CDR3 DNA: TGTGCCAGTAGTATAGGACAGGGGAAGGTTGGCAATCAGCCCCAGCATTTT
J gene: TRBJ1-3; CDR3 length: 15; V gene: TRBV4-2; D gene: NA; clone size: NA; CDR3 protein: CASSQDRGAGNTIYF; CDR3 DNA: TGTGCCAGCAGCCAAGATCGGGGGGCTGGAAACACCATATATTTT
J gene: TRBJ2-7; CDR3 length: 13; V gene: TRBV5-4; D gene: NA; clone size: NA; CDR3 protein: CASSPGASYEQYF; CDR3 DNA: TGTGCCAGCAGCCCAGGGGCTTCCTACGAGCAGTACTTC
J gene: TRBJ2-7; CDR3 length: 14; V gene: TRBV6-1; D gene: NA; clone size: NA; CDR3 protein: CASSDDSSTYEQYF; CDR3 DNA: TGTGCCAGCAGTGACGACAGCAGTACGTACGAGCAGTACTTC
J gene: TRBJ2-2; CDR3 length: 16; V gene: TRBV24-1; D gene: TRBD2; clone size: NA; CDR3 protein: CATRGGSGGYTGELFF; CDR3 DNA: TGTGCCACCAGGGGAGGTAGCGGGGGTTACACCGGGGAGCTGTTTTTT